This TCR beta chain was found in a study of cytomegalovirus exposure and HLA in healthy donors. Study observations and caveats: Data from an earlier analysis indicated that most TCR beta V segments were productive either about 90% or about 30% of the time. The study put 150 to 200 TCR beta chains on its list as cytomegalovirus-associated.

The V and J ends lost 4 bases and 9 bases respectively, with 19 bases between them. The CDR3 is 14 amino acids. Germline V gives CDR1 SGHRS, CDR2 YFSETQ. Comment on this clone: Its antigen remains unidentified.

The study ran its PCR with 60 Vbeta and 13 Jbeta primers. Some clones are missing from TCRdb's copy, which holds only in-frame ones; the method was immunoSEQ multiplex PCR. The sample yields some 110,000 clones, about 79% seen once. Nominally healthy donors provided the samples, though records likely missed some immune exposures. This TCR derives from a woman in her late teens or twenties in good health and CMV-seropositive. Sample: PBMCs. The chain carries TRBV5-1 and TRBJ1-2; D is perhaps TRBD1 (6 bases). Here the CDR3 reads CASSEPSGGGSYTF. The DNA for the CDR3 is TGCGCCAGCAGCGAACCTTCGGGGGGCGGCAGCTACACCTTC.